Described below is a single T cell receptor beta chain sequence and its context. Antigen specificity is unknown. The V gene lost 4 bases and the J gene lost 4 bases, with 15 bases spanning the gap. Germline assignment: CDR1 SQVTM and CDR2 ANQGSEA. The CDR3 has 14 amino acids. Using its own MiXCR run on the 5' RACE reads, TCRdb lists one record per CDR3 protein. The sample lists 500,000 to 650,000 distinct CDR3 sequences, about a sixth occurring once. The data derive from a study of T cells after yellow fever vaccination. Notes on the study in general: The study noted that FACS-sorted repertoires could contain abundant clonotypes contaminating from the bulk population. Booster sampling recovered most clones from primary vaccination (around 96% CD4, approximately 88% CD8).

This TCR derives from a man younger than 35 who received the YFV17D yellow fever vaccine. The V gene is TRBV29-1, the J gene TRBJ2-3; unclear D gene. The material sequenced was PBMCs, taken about 5 days after the first yellow fever vaccination. CDR3 sequence (DNA): TGCAGCGTTGTCTTGGCGTCTGGGGCAGATACGCAGTATTTT. Translated, it gives CSVVLASGADTQYF.